The rows below give T cell receptor beta chains drawn from one sample of a study of shared clonotypes between healthy human individuals. TCRdb's copy holds only in-frame clones and misses some; the assay was immunoSEQ multiplex PCR. Altogether about 690,000 clones are present, 90% being singletons, with the ten largest covering 34%. Sequencing was done on a sample of memory CD8+ T cells from PBMCs. The source of these receptors is a man aged 18 to 30 in good health. Some clones in this sample may be carry-over from other donors' samples. The CDR3 runs from the conserved cysteine through the conserved F or W. The D gene is left open where the match is weak. Clone size is given for some rows only: seen once, a few or many times, or a class if the clone is expanded.

-	13	-	TRBJ2-7	TRBV10-3	TGTGCCATCAGCGATACGGAACGTCGGGAGCAGTACTTC	CAISDTERREQYF
-	13	-	TRBJ1-1	TRBV19	TGTGCCAGTAGTATTTGGGAGGACACTGAAGCTTTCTTT	CASSIWEDTEAFF
once	14	TRBD2	TRBJ2-1	TRBV10-1	TGCGCCAGCCACCTTGGACTAGCGGGAGATGAGCAGTTCTTC	CASHLGLAGDEQFF
once	13	-	TRBJ2-7	TRBV11-2	TGTGCCAGCAGCTCTGGGTATACCTACGAGCAGTACTTC	CASSSGYTYEQYF
-	12	-	TRBJ2-5	TRBV6-4	TGTGCCGGCGGCGGCAGGAGAGAGACCCAGTACTTC	CAGGGRRETQYF
-	15	TRBD1	TRBJ1-4	TRBV27	TGTGCCAGCAGTTTATATCAGGGGGCGTGGGAAAAACTGTTTTTT	CASSLYQGAWEKLFF
-	13	-	TRBJ2-7	TRBV27	TGTGCCAGCAGCGGGGGACTTTACCTCGAGCAGTACTTC	CASSGGLYLEQYF
-	15	-	TRBJ1-2	TRBV6-1	TGTGCCAGCAGTGAAGGAATGTCTGGGGTCTATGGCTACACCTTC	CASSEGMSGVYGYTF
-	16	-	TRBJ1-5	TRBV4-1	TGCGCCAGCAGCCAAGAGCAGCCCGATAGCAATCAGCCCCAGCATTTT	CASSQEQPDSNQPQHF
-	16	TRBD2	TRBJ2-1	TRBV2	TGTGCCAGCAGTGGGGTAGCGGGGCCTTTCTACAATGAGCAGTTCTTC	CASSGVAGPFYNEQFF
-	14	TRBD1	TRBJ2-7	TRBV11-1	TGTGCCAGCAGCGACAGGGACAGGGCCTACGAGCAGTACTTC	CASSDRDRAYEQYF
once	17	-	TRBJ1-5	TRBV27	TGTGCCAGCAGCCCAGGCGGGGGGCCCAGTAGCAATCAGCCCCAGCATTTT	CASSPGGGPSSNQPQHF
-	15	-	TRBJ1-2	TRBV14	TGTGCCAGCAGCCATAGGCAGGGAAGCATCTATGGCTACACCTTC	CASSHRQGSIYGYTF
few	11	-	TRBJ1-1	TRBV7-9	TGTGCCAGCCCCGCGGAACAGGAGGCTTTCTTT	CASPAEQEAFF
-	17	-	TRBJ1-6	TRBV11-2	TGTGCCAGCAGCTTAGTGGCGGTCAGCTCCTATAATTCACCCCTCCACTTT	CASSLVAVSSYNSPLHF
few	15	TRBD1	TRBJ2-3	TRBV5-8	TGTGCCAGCAGCTTGGGGACAGGGAACTCAGATACGCAGTATTTT	CASSLGTGNSDTQYF
-	15	TRBD2	TRBJ2-1	TRBV7-2	TGTGCCAGCAGCCTGAGCGGGAGTCCGTACAATGAGCAGTTCTTC	CASSLSGSPYNEQFF
few	13	-	TRBJ1-1	TRBV5-6	TGTGCCAGCAGCTTGACAGTGAACACTGAAGCTTTCTTT	CASSLTVNTEAFF
once	13	TRBD2	TRBJ2-7	TRBV19	TGTGCCAGTAGTTTGACTAGCGTCTACGAGCAGTACTTC	CASSLTSVYEQYF
-	15	-	TRBJ1-2	TRBV28	TGTGCCAGCAGTTTACTCCCGGGAGCCAGGGAGGGCTACACCTTC	CASSLLPGAREGYTF
-	13	-	TRBJ1-5	TRBV27	TGTGCCAGCAGTTTGTCTGGGTATCAGCCCCAGCATTTT	CASSLSGYQPQHF
-	13	TRBD1	TRBJ1-2	TRBV6-1	TGTGCCAGTCCTGGACAGGAGTGGGATGGCTACACCTTC	CASPGQEWDGYTF
-	13	-	TRBJ2-1	TRBV27	TGTACCAGCAGTTTTGATTTATACAATGAGCAGTTCTTC	CTSSFDLYNEQFF
-	16	TRBD2	TRBJ2-1	TRBV4-1	TGCGCCAGCAGCCAAGCGGCGCGACTAGCGGGACGGGAGCAGTTCTTC	CASSQAARLAGREQFF
-	13	-	TRBJ1-6	TRBV6-5	TGTGCCAGCAGTCCCCGGGAAAATTCACCCCTCCACTTT	CASSPRENSPLHF
once	13	-	TRBJ2-7	TRBV10-3	TGTGCCATCAGTGAGTCGAATTACTACGAGCAGTACTTC	CAISESNYYEQYF
few	12	-	TRBJ1-1	TRBV9	TGTGCCAGCAGCCCATACAACACTGAAGCTTTCTTT	CASSPYNTEAFF